Listed here are 3 T cell receptor beta chains from one sample, sequenced in a study of T cells in Graves' hyperthyroidism and ophthalmopathy (dated by TCRdb to about 2019). The library relied on multiplex PCR. Sequencing relied on an Illumina HiSeq 2000. TCR beta CDR3 regions were amplified from RNA transcripts. The first round of RT-PCR for the TCR CDR3 was performed with the HTBI primer set and the Qiagen OneStep RT-PCR kit. TCRdb reanalyzed the raw reads on its own, using fastp at Q25 for trimming and MiXCR for clone calling, and kept in-frame beta chains. All rows with the same CDR3 protein become a single entry with the most common DNA and genes. Present in this sample are about 250,000 distinct CDR3 sequences, over 20% of which were seen just once. Of the sample, 50% to 75% is held by the ten largest clones. Material: blood. All receptors come from a man aged 25 to 45 with Graves' ophthalmopathy.

Points on this clonotype: The germline gene is not matched at one end of the junction; a read error may be the cause. V is TRBV5-1 and J is TRBJ2-1; tentatively, D is TRBD2 (5 bases). The V gene's germline CDR1 is SGHRS and CDR2 YFSETQ. CDR3 length: 15 amino acids. In DNA form, the CDR3 reads TGTGCCAGCAGCTTGGACTCTGGCGGCTACAATGAGCAGTTCTTC. Protein sequence: CASSLDSGGYNEQFF.

This chain joins TRBV10-2 and TRBJ2-2; TRBD2 matches 10 bases. In germline, CDR1 is WSHSY, CDR2 SAAADI. The ends lost 5 bases at V and 7 bases at J; junction bases unmatched: 7. The length of the CDR3 is 15 residues. The CDR3 protein is CASSTSGRAVGELFF. The CDR3 DNA follows: TGCGCCAGCAGTACCAGCGGGAGGGCCGTCGGGGAGCTGTTTTTT.

The chain is built from TRBV2 and TRBJ2-1; TRBD1 aligns across 8 bases. V lost 6 bases to trimming and J lost 0 bases; unmatched junction nucleotides: 4. This CDR3 has 15 amino acids. CDR1 and CDR2 (germline): SNHLY, FYNNEI. CDR3 region: CASRVGQGSYNEQFF. CDR3 coding DNA: TGTGCCAGCAGGGTAGGACAGGGCTCCTACAATGAGCAGTTCTTC.